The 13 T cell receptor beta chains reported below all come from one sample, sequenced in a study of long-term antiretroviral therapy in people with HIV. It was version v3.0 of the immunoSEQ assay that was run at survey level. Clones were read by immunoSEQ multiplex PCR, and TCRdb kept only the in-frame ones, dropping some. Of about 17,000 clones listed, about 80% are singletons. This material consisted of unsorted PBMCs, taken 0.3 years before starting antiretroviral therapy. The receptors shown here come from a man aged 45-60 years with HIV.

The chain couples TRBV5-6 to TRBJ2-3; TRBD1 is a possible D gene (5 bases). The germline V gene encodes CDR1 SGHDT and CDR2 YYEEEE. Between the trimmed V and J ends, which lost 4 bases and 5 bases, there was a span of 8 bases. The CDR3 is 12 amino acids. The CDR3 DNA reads TGTGCCAGCAGCAAGGGGTTAGATACGCAGTATTTT. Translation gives CASSKGLDTQYF. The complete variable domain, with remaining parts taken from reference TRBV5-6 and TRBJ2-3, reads DAGVTQSPTHLIKTRGQQVTLRCSPKSGHDTVSWYQQALGQGPQFIFQYYEEEERQRGNFPDRFSGHQFPNYSSELNVNALLLGDSALYLCASSKGLDTQYFGPGTRLTVL.

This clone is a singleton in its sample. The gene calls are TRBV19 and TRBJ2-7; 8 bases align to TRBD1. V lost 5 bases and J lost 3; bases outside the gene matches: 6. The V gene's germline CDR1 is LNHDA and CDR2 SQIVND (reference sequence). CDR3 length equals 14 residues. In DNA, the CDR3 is TGTGCCAGTAGTTACGAGACAGGGGTCTACGAGCAGTACTTC. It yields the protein CASSYETGVYEQYF.

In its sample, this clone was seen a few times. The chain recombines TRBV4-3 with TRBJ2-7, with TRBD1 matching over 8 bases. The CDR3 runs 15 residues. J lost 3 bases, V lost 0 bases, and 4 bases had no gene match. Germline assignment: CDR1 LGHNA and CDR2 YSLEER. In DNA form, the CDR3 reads TGCGCCAGCAGCCAAGATCCGGGACAGGACTACGAGCAGTACTTC. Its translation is CASSQDPGQDYEQYF.

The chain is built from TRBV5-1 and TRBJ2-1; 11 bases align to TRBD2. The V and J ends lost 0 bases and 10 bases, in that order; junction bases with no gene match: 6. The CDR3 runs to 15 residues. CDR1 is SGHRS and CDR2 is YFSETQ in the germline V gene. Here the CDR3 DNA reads TGCGCCAGCAGCTTGGGTAGCGGGAGGGCCGGGGAGCAGTTCTTC. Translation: CASSLGSGRAGEQFF.

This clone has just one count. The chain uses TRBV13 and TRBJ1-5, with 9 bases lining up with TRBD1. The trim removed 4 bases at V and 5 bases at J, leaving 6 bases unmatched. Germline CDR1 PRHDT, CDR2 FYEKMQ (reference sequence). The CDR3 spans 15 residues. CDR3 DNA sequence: TGTGCCAGCAGCTGGGGGACAGGGAGGGATCAGCCCCAGCATTTT. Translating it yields CASSWGTGRDQPQHF.

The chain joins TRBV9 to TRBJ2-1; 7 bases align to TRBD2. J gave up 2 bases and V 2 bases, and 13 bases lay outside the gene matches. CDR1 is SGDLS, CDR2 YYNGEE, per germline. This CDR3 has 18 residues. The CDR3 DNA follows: TGTGCCAGCAGCGTTGTGCCTGATAGCGGGCGCCCCTACAATGAGCAGTTCTTC. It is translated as CASSVVPDSGRPYNEQFF.

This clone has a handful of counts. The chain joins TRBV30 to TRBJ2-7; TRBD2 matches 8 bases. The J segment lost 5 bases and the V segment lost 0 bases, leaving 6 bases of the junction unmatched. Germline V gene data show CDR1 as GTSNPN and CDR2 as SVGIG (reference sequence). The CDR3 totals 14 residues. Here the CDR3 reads CAWSVLSGKDEQYF. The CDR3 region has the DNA TGTGCCTGGAGTGTTCTTAGCGGGAAAGACGAGCAGTACTTC.

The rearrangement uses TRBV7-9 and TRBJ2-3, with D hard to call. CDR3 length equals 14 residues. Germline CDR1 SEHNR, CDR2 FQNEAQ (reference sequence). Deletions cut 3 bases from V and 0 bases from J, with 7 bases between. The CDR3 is CASSFNNSTDTQYF. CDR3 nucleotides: TGTGCCAGCAGCTTCAATAATAGCACAGATACGCAGTATTTT.

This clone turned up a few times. The CDR3 nucleotides read TGTGCCAGCAGCTTAGACGTAAACACTGAAGCTTTCTTT. Its protein product is CASSLDVNTEAFF. V gene TRBV7-8 combines with J gene TRBJ1-1; the D is unclear. Per germline, CDR1 SGHVS and CDR2 FQNEAQ. V was shortened by 1 base and J by 2 bases, with 5 bases between the two germline ends. There are 13 residues in the CDR3.

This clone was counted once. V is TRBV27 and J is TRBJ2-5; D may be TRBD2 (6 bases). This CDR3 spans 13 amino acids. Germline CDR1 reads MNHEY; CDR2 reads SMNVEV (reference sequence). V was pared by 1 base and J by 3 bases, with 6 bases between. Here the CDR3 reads CASSLWGEETQYF. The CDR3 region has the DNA TGTGCCAGCAGTTTATGGGGGGAAGAGACCCAGTACTTC.

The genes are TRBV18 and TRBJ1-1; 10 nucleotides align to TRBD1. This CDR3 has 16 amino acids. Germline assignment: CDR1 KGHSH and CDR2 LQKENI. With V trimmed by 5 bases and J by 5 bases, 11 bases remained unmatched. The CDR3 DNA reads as TGTGCCAGCTCAATGCTCGCGGGACAGGGGAGGACTGAAGCTTTCTTT. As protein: CASSMLAGQGRTEAFF. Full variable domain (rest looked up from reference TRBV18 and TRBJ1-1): NAGVMQNPRHLVRRRGQEARLRCSPMKGHSHVYWYRQLPEEGLKFMVYLQKENIIDESGMPKERFSAEFPKEGPSILRIQQVVRGDSAAYFCASSMLAGQGRTEAFFGQGTRLTVV.

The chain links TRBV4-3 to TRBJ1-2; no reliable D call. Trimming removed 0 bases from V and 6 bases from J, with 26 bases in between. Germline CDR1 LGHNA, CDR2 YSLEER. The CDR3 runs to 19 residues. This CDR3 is CASSQDPPTLTSLVHGYTF. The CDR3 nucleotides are TGCGCCAGCAGCCAAGACCCCCCAACTTTGACAAGTTTAGTTCATGGCTACACCTTC.

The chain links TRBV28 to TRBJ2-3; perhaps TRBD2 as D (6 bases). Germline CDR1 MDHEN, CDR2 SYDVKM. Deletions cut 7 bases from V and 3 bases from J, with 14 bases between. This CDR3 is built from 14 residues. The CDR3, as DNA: TGTGCCAGCACTGTGGGAGGAGAGACAGATACGCAGTATTTT. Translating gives CASTVGGETDTQYF.